This T cell receptor (beta chain) is from a study of cytomegalovirus exposure and HLA in healthy donors (dated by TCRdb to the late 2010s). In terms of the full investigation: According to an earlier analysis of a few hundred of the donors, 150 million to 200 million T cells yielded roughly 110 million unique TCR beta sequences and approximately 280 Gb of sequence data. Roughly 310 gigabases of sequencing data and approximately 80 million unique TCR sequences were included in an early release covering about 620 HLA-typed donors. Among the roughly 400 genotyped donors, around 81% belonged to the genetic ancestry cluster associated with self-reported Caucasian donors. The study aimed to test whether cataloging public T cell receptors could reveal signatures of past pathogen exposure. Using immunosequencing, the study profiled T cell repertoires from 666 subjects and related those repertoires to cytomegalovirus serostatus. In addition to the first cohort of 500 to 850 subjects, a separate validation cohort of 130 or so different subjects was used. High-throughput TCR immunosequencing, statistical association of individual TCRs with disease status, and machine learning were combined to predict cytomegalovirus infection status. To study patterns of TCR occurrence, a later analysis re-analyzed previously published TCR beta repertoires from just over 650 donors and added high-resolution HLA genotyping. Rather than drawing on any new phenotypic data, the later analysis identified candidate immune exposures from TCR beta sequences and the way those sequences occurred across donors. To decide whether each TCR beta V gene segment behaved as functional or pseudogenic, an earlier analysis of some 580 of the donors relied on high-throughput TCR beta sequencing. Donor age, sex, ethnicity and CMV serostatus were compiled alongside the repertoire data. A later genetic analysis took genome-wide SNP genotypes for about 55% of the roughly 670 donors and used that subset as a discovery cohort. All discovery cohort repertoires had been generated using a single sequencing platform. HLA typing covered class I and class II loci at four-digit resolution. The number of typed donors differed by locus: about 620-640 for A, B, C, DRB1 and DQB1; approximately 520 for DQA1; fewer than 610 for DPA1; and some 470 for DPB1. Because of strong linkage in the cohort, five DR-DQ haplotypes were treated as single units for association and clustering. Among around 400 genotyped donors of the cohort, an average of about 240,000 unique TCR beta nucleotide sequences were sequenced per donor, roughly 20% of them non-productive.

Based on the germline V gene, the CDR1 and CDR2 sequences are SGHAT and FQNNGV. Between the V and J ends, shortened by 3 bases and 5 bases respectively, the junction contains 19 bases. The CDR3, from cysteine to phenylalanine, totals 16 residues. Just CDR3 DNA is preserved here, 48 bases in frame from base 1. A remark on this clone: The target of this receptor is not known.

The method was the immunoSEQ multiplex PCR assay. The multiplex PCR relied on a mix of 60 forward primers for TCR Vbeta segments and 13 reverse primers for TCR Jbeta segments. The CDR3 region of rearranged TCR beta genes was amplified from genomic DNA by a multiplex PCR assay. On the Illumina HiSeq System, the amplified TCR beta libraries were sequenced as 87-base-pair reads. On the study's bioinformatics: In a later analysis, some 80 million unique TCR beta chains were counted across the approximately 640 repertoires, and roughly 11 million of these chains were shared by at least two donors. To remove PCR and sequencing errors, raw reads were error-corrected and collapsed into unique sequences using a nearest-neighbor algorithm that merged closely related sequences. Alignment of CDR3 sequences to IMGT reference sequences was used to assign V, D and J gene segments. For a sequence to be retained, at least a six-nucleotide match to both a V gene segment and a J gene segment was required. Rearrangements were classified as productive when the CDR3 lacked stop codons and remained in frame with V and J, and all other rearrangements were classified as non-productive. Following IMGT convention, CDR3 was defined as the stretch from the second conserved V-encoded cysteine up to the conserved J-encoded phenylalanine. The earlier analysis of roughly 590 of the donors excluded sequences that lacked an unambiguous match to a single V gene segment. An earlier analysis of just under 600 of the donors called V segments functional above 56.7% productive rearrangements and segregating when the between-donor standard deviation exceeded 5%. To diagnose cytomegalovirus status from the catalog of TCR beta chain sequences, a statistical classification framework was built. In a later analysis, TCR nucleotide sequences were compared against IMGT/GENE-DB human TR gene sequences so that V and J genes could be assigned. In a later analysis, CDR3 sequences and most-parsimonious VDJ recombination scenarios were assigned using the TCRdist pipeline. A later analysis defined each TCR beta chain by its CDR3 amino acid sequence plus V-gene family, and excluded reads lacking a unique V-gene family. As a way to deal with suspected cross-contamination and a sequencing artifact, a later analysis dropped hundreds of nucleotide sequences that were highly shared and had low generation probability. In a later analysis, a clonal expansion index for each public chain was calculated from normalized within-repertoire ranks of inferred template counts. A later analysis computed generation probabilities with a VDJ recombination model fitted to out-of-frame rearrangements, and checked the results against IGoR. In a later analysis, hypergeometric tests were used to score TCR-TCR, TCR-HLA and TCR-CMV co-occurrence, with a repertoire-size bias correction applied to TCR pairs. To estimate false discovery rates, a later analysis permuted the HLA or CMV assignments 20 times. In a later analysis, co-occurring TCRs were grouped using DBSCAN, and TCRdist sequence similarity was added for clustering within HLA-allele-positive subsets. Co-occurrence clustering excluded repertoires with fewer than 30,000 or more than 120,000 public chains, plus five with anomalous nucleotide sharing. The source is immuneACCESS, and TCRdb retained only in-frame sequences with V and J called. Part of the clones is not carried over; for the studies checked, unresolved V genes explain less than half of this, and the remainder is unexplained. V and J calls plus clone size are reproduced from that table; the DNA served to infer D and trimming. The record for this sample contains about 200,000 clones. The ten biggest clones cover about 1% of the sample.

The cohort was made up of about 670 healthy bone marrow donors. Cohort members were all nominally healthy when sampled, although unrecorded immune exposures were likely present. The donor tested CMV seropositive, placing the donor among the 310 or so seropositive members of the cohort. Every donor gave a peripheral blood sample, and the peripheral blood mononuclear cells from that sample were used for TCR beta sequencing. The Qiagen DNeasy Blood Extraction Kit was used to extract genomic DNA from the blood cell samples. The investigation overall reported the following: A later analysis found that most CMV-associated TCR beta chains appeared HLA-restricted, with HLA associations seemingly driven largely by CMV exposure. In an earlier analysis of some 500 of the donors, most TCR beta V segments appeared in productive rearrangements about 87% or about 30% of the time, broadly matching IMGT annotations. Correlated functional status among segregating V segments might reflect linkage disequilibrium, but an unknown experimental factor could not be ruled out. In a later analysis, about 17,000 TCR beta sequences were associated with specific HLA alleles at a false discovery rate of 0.05. Because counts were too low, seventeen rarely observed V segments, including chromosome 9 orphons, were excluded from the earlier analysis of fewer than 650 of the donors. Most TCR sequences were seen in very few donors, while some public TCRs were found in many individuals. According to the authors, the approach could potentially be generalized to other disease states and immunological phenotypes. A later genetic analysis reported fewer N-insertions in productive TCRs among donors in an Asian-associated ancestry cluster than the roughly 650-donor mean. For the cohort, immune exposure information was limited to CMV serostatus. The sequencing pipeline was judged likely to have produced a cluster of highly shared sequence variants as a technical artifact. Only TCR beta chains were sequenced in this cohort, and the absence of alpha or paired-chain data limited detectable features. A further reported finding was that TCR beta sequences accurately predicted the HLA-A and HLA-B alleles for most subjects in the first cohort. Because HLA typing was missing for some donors at each locus, association tests included only the typed subset. Some IMGT-functional V segments, including TRBV6-2 and TRBV6-3, could not be told apart with the 87-base-pair reads, so those segments were excluded. The study gave a list of roughly 150 TCR beta chains associated with cytomegalovirus. When HLA alleles, especially DR and DQ, strongly co-occurred, attributing TCR associations to individual alleles was difficult. In a later analysis, HLA-associated TCR beta chains were found to be more clonally expanded and to have lower generation probabilities than equally common non-associated chains. Three of the identified cytomegalovirus-associated TCR beta chains were confirmed in vitro to be specific for cytomegalovirus antigens. The classifier was reported to diagnose cytomegalovirus status with high specificity and sensitivity in both the original and validation cohorts. In a later analysis, several top co-occurrence clusters were reported to appear linked to parvovirus B19, influenza, CMV and Epstein-Barr virus. Roughly uniform sequencing depth across donors was assumed in presence/absence analyses, although this assumption may not hold. In a later analysis, the rate of TCR association differed among HLA loci, with DRB1 alleles having the most associated TCRs and HLA-C alleles having the fewest. A later genetic analysis associated a missense DCLRE1C variant with V-gene and J-gene trimming of TCR beta chains, and an independent cohort replicated the association.

This TCR came from a girl under 10 years old in good health and CMV-seropositive. The sample consisted of PBMCs. The chain was built from TRBV11-2 and TRBJ2-5; TRBD2 is perhaps the D gene, given 5 matching bases. The CDR3 region reads CASSFLPGVSRETQYF. The nucleotide sequence is given as TGTGCCAGCAGCTTCCTCCCCGGGGTTTCAAGGGAGACCCAGTACTTC. The CDR3, completed at both ends by the reference TRBV11-2 and TRBJ2-5 genes, gives the full variable domain EAGVAQSPRYKIIEKRQSVAFWCNPISGHATLYWYQQILGQGPKLLIQFQNNGVVDDSQLPKDRFSAERLKGVDSTLKIQPAKLEDSAVYLCASSFLPGVSRETQYFGPGTRLLVL.